Each of the 29 T cell receptor beta chains below was sequenced from the same sample in a study of identifying expanded T cells in peripheral blood. Profiled with immunoSEQ multiplex PCR; TCRdb holds only in-frame clones, not every one. In the table there are about 130,000 clones, 65% to 90% of which are singletons. Material for sequencing was blood. The source is a person between 18 and 75 years old in good health.

The CDR3, as DNA: TGTGCCAGCAGCGCACAGGGCATCGGGACCTCTGGAAACACCATATATTTT. It specifies CASSAQGIGTSGNTIYF. This chain joins TRBV9 and TRBJ1-3; TRBD1 might be the D (6 bases). V lost 3 bases to trimming and J lost 0 bases, with 16 bases between them. Germline CDR1 SGDLS, CDR2 YYNGEE. The length of the CDR3 is 17 residues.

This clone was detected once. V gene TRBV7-3 combines with J gene TRBJ2-3, with TRBD2 matching 10 bases. There are 16 residues in the CDR3. Per the germline V gene, CDR1 is SGHTA and CDR2 is FQGTGA. The V segment lost 1 base and the J segment 3 bases; nucleotides outside the gene matches: 4. The CDR3 bases are TGTGCCAGCAGCTTAAGTTCTAGCGGGGGAACAGATACGCAGTATTTT. Its translation: CASSLSSSGGTDTQYF.

This chain connects TRBV9 to TRBJ2-7; 7 nucleotides align to TRBD2. V shed 0 bases and J 6 bases; nucleotides not matched to a gene: 9. The CDR3 consists of 15 residues. The germline gives CDR1 SGDLS, CDR2 YYNGEE. This CDR3 is CASSVAGGGPPEQYF. In DNA, the CDR3 is TGTGCCAGCAGCGTAGCGGGGGGAGGGCCTCCCGAGCAGTACTTC. The variable domain in full, with the rest retrieved from reference TRBV9 and TRBJ2-7, is DSGVTQTPKHLITATGQRVTLRCSPRSGDLSVYWYQQSLDQGLQFLIQYYNGEERAKGNILERFSAQQFPDLHSELNLSSLELGDSALYFCASSVAGGGPPEQYFGPGTRLTVT.

The rearrangement links TRBV29-1 to TRBJ2-4; maybe TRBD2 (6 bases). The germline V gene encodes CDR1 SQVTM and CDR2 ANQGSEA. The CDR3 covers 16 residues. The germline V and J ends were trimmed by 0 bases and 3 bases, with 15 bases remaining between them. CDR3 amino acids: CSVEDNPPGVKNIQYF. CDR3 nucleotides: TGCAGCGTTGAAGACAACCCCCCGGGGGTCAAAAACATTCAGTACTTC.

The chain uses TRBV4-2 and TRBJ2-2; D perhaps matches TRBD1 (6 bases). The CDR3 has 16 residues. Germline CDR1 is LGHNA and CDR2 is YNFKEQ. V was shortened by 4 bases and J by 9 bases, with 21 bases between the two germline ends. DNA for the CDR3: TGTGCCAGCAGCCCCGGGCAGGGGCCGGGGTCCCGGGAGCTGTTTTTT. Encoded protein: CASSPGQGPGSRELFF.

In this sample, this clone turned up a few times. The rearrangement joins TRBV2 to TRBJ1-3; D not certain. The germline CDR1 and CDR2 sequences are SNHLY and FYNNEI. The length of the CDR3 is 13 residues. The V end was cut by 3 bases, the J end by 0 bases, with 3 bases between. CDR3 loop: CASSENSGNTIYF. CDR3 bases: TGTGCCAGCAGTGAGAACTCTGGAAACACCATATATTTT.

This clone appeared once. The rearrangement uses TRBV7-8 and TRBJ2-7; D perhaps matches TRBD1 (6 bases). Trimming took off 4 bases at V and 0 bases at J, with 19 bases between the two ends. Looked up from germline, CDR1 is SGHVS and CDR2 is FQNEAQ. This CDR3 has 17 amino acids. CDR3 sequence: CASSSYGQWTSSYEQYF. DNA for the CDR3: TGTGCCAGCAGCTCCTATGGACAGTGGACGAGCTCCTACGAGCAGTACTTC.

CDR3 in DNA: TGTGCCAGCAGTCGGGGTGAGAGTGCCGGGGCGTACTTC. Translated: CASSRGESAGAYF. The chain is built from TRBV6-1 and TRBJ2-7; D is tentatively TRBD1 or TRBD2 (5 bases each). The V end was cut by 5 bases, the J end by 12 bases, with 20 bases between. The CDR3 is 13 residues long. Germline V gene data show CDR1 as MNHNS and CDR2 as SASEGT.

The V call is TRBV28, the J call TRBJ2-2; D not resolved. The CDR3 is 13 amino acids. Germline assignment: CDR1 MDHEN and CDR2 SYDVKM. V lost 5 bases and J lost 1, with 5 bases in between. CDR3 in amino acids: CASSPGNTGELFF. The CDR3 nucleotides read TGTGCCAGCAGTCCGGGGAACACCGGGGAGCTGTTTTTT.

The gene calls are TRBV6-1 and TRBJ2-2; D uncertain. Trimming took off 0 bases at V and 0 bases at J, with 8 bases between the two ends. This CDR3 contains 16 residues. In germline, CDR1 is MNHNS, CDR2 SASEGT. Here the CDR3 reads CASSEAGGANTGELFF. In DNA form, the CDR3 reads TGTGCCAGCAGTGAAGCAGGCGGTGCGAACACCGGGGAGCTGTTTTTT.

This rearrangement joins TRBV5-1 to TRBJ2-3, with D possibly TRBD2 on 5 matching bases. The CDR3 contains 16 residues. The V end lost 0 bases, the J end lost 3 bases, and 14 bases lay between the germline ends. The germline V gene encodes CDR1 SGHRS and CDR2 YFSETQ. The CDR3 DNA reads TGCGCCAGCAGCTTGGGTGGAGCGGTAGGGACAGATACGCAGTATTTT. Translated, it gives CASSLGGAVGTDTQYF.

V usage is TRBV7-2 and J usage is TRBJ1-4; D remains ambiguous. Deletions cut 6 bases from V and 3 bases from J, with 11 bases between. The CDR3 has 14 amino acids. Germline V lookup: CDR1 SGHTA, CDR2 FQGNSA. CDR3 residues: CASSDTPANEKLFF. For the CDR3, the DNA is TGTGCCAGCAGTGACACGCCGGCTAATGAAAAACTGTTTTTT.

The CDR3: CAWSSSPYNEQFF. CDR3 nucleotides: TGTGCCTGGAGCTCGTCCCCCTACAATGAGCAGTTCTTC. The chain uses TRBV30 and TRBJ2-1; no clear D gene. Germline-derived CDR1 and CDR2 are GTSNPN and SVGIG (reference sequence). Trimming left V 3 bases short and J 2 bases short, with 8 bases between. The CDR3 has 13 residues.

This clone was observed a handful of times. The rearrangement uses TRBV25-1 and TRBJ2-5; 7 positions agree with TRBD2. Trimming took 7 bases from V and 2 from J; bases not matched to a gene: 4. This CDR3 has 13 residues. CDR1 and CDR2 from the germline V gene are MGHDK and SYGVNS. The CDR3: CASTREVQETQYF. In nucleotides, the CDR3 is TGTGCCAGCACCCGGGAGGTGCAAGAGACCCAGTACTTC.

The chain links TRBV7-6 to TRBJ1-3, with a possible D match to TRBD1 (6 bases). Trimming took 5 bases from V and 0 from J, leaving 11 bases between them. Germline assignment: CDR1 SGHVS and CDR2 FNYEAQ. CDR3 length: 15 amino acids. The CDR3 loop is CASSPGQFSGNTIYF. The CDR3 DNA reads TGTGCCAGCAGCCCAGGACAGTTCTCTGGAAACACCATATATTTT.

This clone was observed a single time. The J gene is TRBJ1-4, the V gene TRBV23-1; 9 positions match TRBD1. TRBV23-1 is identified as an open reading frame with a role that is uncertain. With 4 bases clipped from V and 6 bases from J, the junction kept 9 bases outside the gene matches. The CDR3 loop spans 16 amino acids. CDR3 loop: CASSLPPGQGDEKLFF. In nucleotides, the CDR3 is TGCGCCAGCAGTCTCCCCCCGGGACAGGGCGATGAAAAACTGTTTTTT.

The chain is built from TRBV5-5 and TRBJ2-5, with D possibly matching TRBD2 (5 bases). The V gene's germline CDR1 is SGHKS and CDR2 YYEKEE (reference sequence). The length of the CDR3 is 12 residues. Trimming cost V 0 bases and J 5 bases, with 5 bases left between them. CDR3 region: CASSLAGETQYF. CDR3 DNA sequence: TGTGCCAGCAGCTTGGCGGGGGAGACCCAGTACTTC.

This chain connects TRBV11-3 to TRBJ2-1, with TRBD2 matching over 7 bases. With 5 bases clipped from V and 9 bases from J, the junction kept 7 bases outside the gene matches. The CDR3 sequence is 13 residues long. Per germline, CDR1 SGHNT and CDR2 YENEEA. The CDR3 sequence: CASSTAPSGEQFF. CDR3 nucleotides: TGTGCCAGCAGCACCGCCCCTAGCGGTGAGCAGTTCTTC.

This rearrangement joins TRBV7-2 to TRBJ2-7; D might be TRBD1 (6 bases). Germline CDR1 and CDR2: SGHTA and FQGNSA. CDR3 length equals 14 residues. The germline V and J ends were trimmed by 4 bases and 0 bases, with 10 bases remaining between them. Written as DNA, the CDR3 is TGTGCCAGCAGCTGGGCCAGGGGCTCCTACGAGCAGTACTTC. Its translation: CASSWARGSYEQYF.

V is TRBV4-1 and J is TRBJ1-5, with a possible D match to TRBD1 (6 bases). This CDR3 region has 16 residues. Germline V gene sequence: CDR1 MGHRA, CDR2 YSYEKL. Trimming took 4 bases from V and 4 from J, leaving 17 bases between them. The CDR3 is CASSPSPGAENQPQHF. The CDR3 bases are TGCGCCAGCAGCCCCTCCCCGGGGGCCGAAAATCAGCCCCAGCATTTT.

CDR3 loop: CASSLATGGIYEQYF. CDR3 nucleotide sequence: TGTGCCAGCAGCCTGGCAACAGGGGGTATCTACGAGCAGTACTTC. The chain uses TRBV5-5 and TRBJ2-7, with TRBD1 identical over 8 bases. V dropped 4 bases and J dropped 3; count of bases not matched to a gene: 9. The CDR3 runs 15 residues. In germline, CDR1 is SGHKS, CDR2 YYEKEE (reference sequence).

The chain joins TRBV6-1 to TRBJ2-7, with D perhaps TRBD1 or TRBD2 (6 bases each). The germline CDR1 and CDR2 sequences are MNHNS and SASEGT. The CDR3 covers 16 residues. The V end was cut by 1 base, the J end by 3 bases, with 16 bases between. The CDR3, as DNA: TGTGCCAGCAGTGAAGGAGGGGGGTGGGCTGACTACGAGCAGTACTTC. Its protein product is CASSEGGGWADYEQYF.

This chain links TRBV5-1 with TRBJ1-2, with D unresolved. Germline loops: CDR1 SGHRS, CDR2 YFSETQ. This CDR3 spans 19 amino acids. Trimming took 4 bases from V and 4 from J, leaving 29 bases between them. DNA of the CDR3: TGCGCCAGCAGCCGGGTGCAGGCCGCTGGAGAGACGGTTAGCTATGGCTACACCTTC. Translated, it gives CASSRVQAAGETVSYGYTF.

This clone came up many times. The chain carries TRBV18 and TRBJ2-7; either TRBD1 or TRBD2 may fit D (6 bases each). The CDR3 totals 12 residues. Germline values: CDR1 KGHSH, CDR2 LQKENI. Deletions cut 4 bases from V and 6 bases from J, with 10 bases between. In DNA, the CDR3 is TGTGCCAGCTCACAGGGGGGTAGCGAGCAGTACTTC. Its protein is CASSQGGSEQYF. Using reference TRBV18 and TRBJ2-7 for the parts outside the CDR3, the full variable domain is NAGVMQNPRHLVRRRGQEARLRCSPMKGHSHVYWYRQLPEEGLKFMVYLQKENIIDESGMPKERFSAEFPKEGPSILRIQQVVRGDSAAYFCASSQGGSEQYFGPGTRLTVT.

V gene TRBV6-4 combines with J gene TRBJ1-2, with 7 positions matching TRBD1. The V and J ends lost 2 bases and 6 bases, in that order; junction bases with no gene match: 6. The V gene's germline CDR1 is MRHNA and CDR2 SNTAGT. This CDR3 spans 14 amino acids. The CDR3 DNA is TGTGCCAGCAGTGACGGGGGGACAGTCAATGGCTACACCTTC. It is translated as CASSDGGTVNGYTF.

This chain connects TRBV29-1 to TRBJ1-1; no firm D call. Trimming removed 7 bases from V and 5 bases from J, with 11 bases in between. CDR3 length: 11 amino acids. Germline loops: CDR1 SQVTM, CDR2 ANQGSEA. CDR3 nucleotides: TGCAGCGCTAAGGTGGGAACTGAAGCTTTCTTT. It yields the protein CSAKVGTEAFF.

The chain couples TRBV5-4 to TRBJ1-1, with D unresolved. CDR3 length: 13 residues. Germline CDR1 reads SGHNT; CDR2 reads YYREEE (reference sequence). Trimming cost V 5 bases and J 0 bases, with 8 bases left between them. The CDR3 spells CASRFALNTEAFF. In DNA form, the CDR3 reads TGTGCCAGCAGATTTGCCCTGAACACTGAAGCTTTCTTT.

This chain uses TRBV4-1 with TRBJ2-5; 7 nucleotides agree with TRBD1. Trimming at V came to 6 bases and at J to 4 bases, leaving 5 bases not matched to a gene. There are 13 residues in the CDR3. Germline V CDR1 and CDR2: MGHRA, YSYEKL. The CDR3 loop is CASSRQGGETQYF. CDR3 DNA sequence: TGCGCCAGCAGTAGACAGGGTGGAGAGACCCAGTACTTC.

The chain links TRBV18 to TRBJ1-1, with TRBD1 matching over 12 bases. This CDR3 spans 16 amino acids. The V segment lost 1 base and the J segment 5 bases; nucleotides outside the gene matches: 5. CDR1 is KGHSH and CDR2 is LQKENI in the germline V gene. The CDR3 DNA sequence: TGTGCCAGCTCACCACAGACGGGACAGGGGGCTACTGAAGCTTTCTTT. Encoded protein: CASSPQTGQGATEAFF.